This T cell receptor (beta chain) was sequenced for a study of cytotoxic CD8 clonotypes in ibrutinib-treated CLL. This clone was recorded a few times. About 1.8 micrograms of genomic DNA came from cryopreserved PBMCs for TCR beta libraries. Germline CDR1 is MNHNS and CDR2 is SASEGT. CDR3 size: 16 residues. The ends lost 2 bases at V and 0 bases at J; junction bases unmatched: 6. The assay was immunoSEQ multiplex PCR, and TCRdb's table has in-frame clones only and misses some. The top ten hold less than 35% of the sample, which has roughly 51,000 clones, 53% seen once. Sample: PBMCs, taken after 12 months of ibrutinib treatment. This TCR derives from a human donor with chronic lymphocytic leukemia. This chain links TRBV6-1 with TRBJ1-2; 7 bases are shared with TRBD1. The chain's CDR3 is CASSERGQSPNYGYTF. The CDR3 nucleotides are TGTGCCAGCAGTGAACGGGGACAGTCGCCTAACTATGGCTACACCTTC.